This TCR beta chain was obtained from a study of T cell responses to AZD1222 COVID-19 vaccine. Findings and limits, study-wide: Dominant CD4 TCR responses targeted spike regions 160-218 and 743-854. Close to half of spike-specific TCRs reportedly recognize unmutated variant regions. The repertoires were collected only after the peak T cell response.

With regard to this clone: Its antigen is not identified.

Data came from immunoSEQ multiplex PCR; TCRdb stores just in-frame clones and leaves some out. The repertoire holds approximately 200,000 clones, 90% to 95% seen once, with approximately 1.7% in the top ten. Per germline, CDR1 SSHAT and CDR2 FNYEAQ (reference sequence). V dropped 6 bases and J dropped 1 base, with 13 bases sitting between them. This CDR3 has 15 amino acids. Sample: peripheral blood, taken 28 days after the second dose of the MenACWY control vaccine. This receptor was obtained from an adult who received the MenACWY meningococcal vaccine as a control. J is TRBJ2-1 and V is TRBV7-7; weak D call: TRBD1 (5 bases). CDR3 bases: TGTGCCAGCAGTCAGACAGCGCAATCCTACAATGAGCAGTTCTTC. The encoded protein is CASSQTAQSYNEQFF.